One and the same sample provided the 13 T cell receptor beta chains below, sequenced in a study of blood T cell repertoires in COVID-19. Some clones are missing from TCRdb's copy, which holds only in-frame ones; the method was immunoSEQ multiplex PCR. The sample includes approximately 170,000 clones, around 83% of them seen just once. Sequencing was carried out using peripheral blood. The receptors were sampled from a woman in her 70s with COVID-19, enrolled during active disease.

V gene TRBV2 combines with J gene TRBJ2-7; tentative D call: TRBD2 (5 bases). With 4 bases removed from V and 0 bases from J, the gap between germline ends came to 10 bases. Looked up from germline, CDR1 is SNHLY and CDR2 is FYNNEI. The CDR3 length is 14 residues. CDR3: CASSGGLRSYEQYF. DNA for the CDR3: TGTGCCAGCAGTGGAGGACTCCGCTCCTACGAGCAGTACTTC.

The chain joins TRBV7-3 to TRBJ2-1, with 13 positions matching TRBD2. Losses at the gene ends were 3 bases for V and 7 bases for J; bases not matched to a gene: 9. The germline V gene has CDR1 SGHTA and CDR2 FQGTGA. CDR3 length: 17 residues. The CDR3 loop is CASSFQGLAGVRNEQFF. The CDR3, as DNA: TGTGCCAGCAGCTTCCAAGGACTAGCGGGAGTTAGGAATGAGCAGTTCTTC.

This chain links TRBV24-1 with TRBJ1-5, with D tentatively TRBD1 (5 bases). V was trimmed by 6 bases and J by 1 base, leaving 9 bases between them. The CDR3 consists of 14 residues. Looked up from germline, CDR1 is KGHDR and CDR2 is SFDVKD. The DNA of the CDR3 is TGTGCCACCAGTCAAGACAGAAGCAATCAGCCCCAGCATTTT. This encodes CATSQDRSNQPQHF.

The V gene is TRBV4-3, the J gene TRBJ2-7, with a weak D call TRBD2 (6 bases). The CDR3 loop spans 14 amino acids. CDR1 and CDR2 from the germline V gene are LGHNA and YSLEER. Trimming shortened V by 0 bases and J by 3 bases, and 9 bases separated the two germline ends. The CDR3 coding sequence is TGCGCCAGCAGCCAAGACTGGCGGGACTACGAGCAGTACTTC. Translated: CASSQDWRDYEQYF.

There are a few counts of this clone. V and J are TRBV20-1 and TRBJ2-1; 8 bases are a match to TRBD1. The CDR3 totals 13 residues. V was pared by 3 bases and J by 7 bases, with 5 bases of the junction left unmatched. CDR1 DFQATT and CDR2 SNEGSKA come from the germline V gene (reference sequence). CDR3 DNA: TGCAGTGCTAGTGGACAGGGACATAATGAGCAGTTCTTC. Encoded protein: CSASGQGHNEQFF.

This chain links TRBV28 with TRBJ1-5; perhaps TRBD1 as D (6 bases). The ends were cut back, 7 bases at V and 1 base at J, with 17 bases in the middle. The germline CDR1 and CDR2 sequences are MDHEN and SYDVKM. This CDR3 is 16 amino acids long. The CDR3 protein is CASTIGGGLSNQPQHF. CDR3 bases: TGTGCCAGCACCATAGGGGGGGGGTTGAGCAATCAGCCCCAGCATTTT.

V usage is TRBV29-1 and J usage is TRBJ2-1; D may be TRBD2 (5 bases). The V end was cut by 4 bases, the J end by 5 bases, with 15 bases between. The CDR3 consists of 14 residues. Germline V CDR1 and CDR2: SQVTM, ANQGSEA. CDR3 DNA sequence: TGCAGCGTTGGGCAATCGTCAGCGGACAATGAGCAGTTCTTC. This encodes CSVGQSSADNEQFF.

The rearrangement joins TRBV7-3 to TRBJ1-1, with 10 positions matching TRBD1. Germline V gene sequence: CDR1 SGHTA, CDR2 FQGTGA. CDR3 size: 15 residues. Trimming took 3 bases from V and 3 from J; bases not matched to a gene: 4. In DNA, the CDR3 is TGTGCCAGCAGCTTGACAGGGGGCCTTGACACTGAAGCTTTCTTT. Residues: CASSLTGGLDTEAFF. Full variable domain (rest looked up from reference TRBV7-3 and TRBJ1-1): GAGVSQTPSNKVTEKGKYVELRCDPISGHTALYWYRQSLGQGPEFLIYFQGTGAADDSGLPNDRFFAVRPEGSVSTLKIQRTERGDSAVYLCASSLTGGLDTEAFFGQGTRLTVV.

The rearrangement links TRBV5-1 to TRBJ2-7; the match to TRBD1 covers 8 bases. V gave up 0 bases and J gave up 4 bases; unmatched junction bases: 6. The CDR3 runs to 15 residues. Germline lookup yields CDR1 SGHRS and CDR2 YFSETQ. Written as DNA, the CDR3 is TGCGCCAGCAGCTTGGATGGACAGGGTCGATACGAGCAGTACTTC. This gives the protein CASSLDGQGRYEQYF.

The chain links TRBV25-1 to TRBJ1-4; possibly TRBD1 for D (5 bases). The CDR3 length is 15 residues. Per the germline V gene, CDR1 is MGHDK and CDR2 is SYGVNS. V lost 0 bases to trimming and J lost 5 bases, with 10 bases between them. The chain's CDR3 is CASSEYRGDNEKLFF. DNA of the CDR3: TGTGCCAGCAGTGAATATCGGGGGGACAATGAAAAACTGTTTTTT.

V is TRBV28 and J is TRBJ1-3; D ambiguous. Looked up from germline, CDR1 is MDHEN and CDR2 is SYDVKM. CDR3 length equals 15 residues. Between the trimmed V and J ends, which lost 6 bases and 3 bases, there was a span of 15 bases. The CDR3 spells CASSLEGRDGNTIYF. Here the CDR3 DNA reads TGTGCCAGCAGCTTGGAGGGCAGAGATGGAAACACCATATATTTT.

The CDR3 loop reads CSSPGGRGETQYF. In nucleotides, the CDR3 is TGCAGCAGCCCCGGGGGGCGAGGGGAGACCCAGTACTTC. The rearrangement uses TRBV29-1 and TRBJ2-5, with D maybe TRBD2 (7 bases). Trimming removed 8 bases at V and 5 bases at J, with 18 bases between. From germline, CDR1 is SQVTM and CDR2 ANQGSEA. This CDR3 comprises 13 residues.

V usage is TRBV5-5 and J usage is TRBJ1-1; possibly TRBD1 for D (6 bases). The germline gives CDR1 SGHKS, CDR2 YYEKEE (reference sequence). The CDR3 covers 14 residues. V lost 4 bases and J 4 bases, leaving 14 bases between the germline ends. CDR3 DNA sequence: TGTGCCAGCAGCGCACAGGGATGGGGCACTGAAGCTTTCTTT. Its translation: CASSAQGWGTEAFF.